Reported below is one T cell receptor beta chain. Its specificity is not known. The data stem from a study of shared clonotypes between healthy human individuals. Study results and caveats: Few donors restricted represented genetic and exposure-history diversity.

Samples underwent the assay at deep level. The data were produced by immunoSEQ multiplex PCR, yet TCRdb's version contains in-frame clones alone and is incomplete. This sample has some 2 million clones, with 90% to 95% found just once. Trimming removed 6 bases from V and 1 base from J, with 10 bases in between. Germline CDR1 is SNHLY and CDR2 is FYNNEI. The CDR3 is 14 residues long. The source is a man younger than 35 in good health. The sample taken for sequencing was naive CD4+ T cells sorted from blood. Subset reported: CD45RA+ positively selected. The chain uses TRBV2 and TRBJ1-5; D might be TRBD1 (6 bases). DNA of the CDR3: TGTGCCAGCAGACAACAGGGAAGCAATCAGCCCCAGCATTTT. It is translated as CASRQQGSNQPQHF.